The TCR beta chain under discussion was sequenced for a study of control samples from healthy donors and cancer patients. Profiling relied on immunoSEQ multiplex PCR, and the TCRdb table lists in-frame clones only, not all of them. The sample lists some 130,000 clones, 88% seen once, with 8.5% to 9.5% in the top ten. Germline assignment: CDR1 SGHRS and CDR2 YFSETQ. With 2 bases removed from V and 1 base from J, the gap between germline ends came to 18 bases. This CDR3 comprises 17 residues. The chain recombines TRBV5-1 with TRBJ1-1, with no clear D. This receptor was taken from a woman younger than 45 in good health. Sequenced input: blood. DNA for the CDR3: TGCGCCAGCAGCTTTGGCAGTGCCTTAGGAGAGAACACTGAAGCTTTCTTT. This encodes CASSFGSALGENTEAFF.